This TCR beta chain came from a study of CXCR3-negative and CXCR3-positive naive CD8 T cells. Study-level results: CXCR3-negative and CXCR3-positive naive cells shared comparable TRBV-TRBJ usage, but memory cells did not.

The germline V gene has CDR1 MDHEN and CDR2 SYDVKM. The CDR3 is made up of 12 amino acids. Each TRB cDNA library was prepared by 5' RACE (with UMI labels). TCRdb re-called the 5' RACE reads and gives one entry per CDR3 protein, without DNA. This listing includes approximately 45,000 distinct CDR3 sequences. Remarks on this clonotype: Its antigen is as yet unknown.

The V and J genes are TRBV28 and TRBJ2-7. The source material was memory CD8+ T cells from blood. The source is a human donor in good health. Some clones in this sample may be carry-over from other donors' samples. The CDR3 sequence is CASSAVKEPQYF. The whole variable domain, remainder taken from reference TRBV28 and TRBJ2-7, is DVKVTQSSRYLVKRTGEKVFLECVQDMDHENMFWYRQDPGLGLRLIYFSYDVKMKEKGDIPEGYSVSREKKERFSLILESASTNQTSMYLCASSAVKEPQYFGPGTRLTVT.